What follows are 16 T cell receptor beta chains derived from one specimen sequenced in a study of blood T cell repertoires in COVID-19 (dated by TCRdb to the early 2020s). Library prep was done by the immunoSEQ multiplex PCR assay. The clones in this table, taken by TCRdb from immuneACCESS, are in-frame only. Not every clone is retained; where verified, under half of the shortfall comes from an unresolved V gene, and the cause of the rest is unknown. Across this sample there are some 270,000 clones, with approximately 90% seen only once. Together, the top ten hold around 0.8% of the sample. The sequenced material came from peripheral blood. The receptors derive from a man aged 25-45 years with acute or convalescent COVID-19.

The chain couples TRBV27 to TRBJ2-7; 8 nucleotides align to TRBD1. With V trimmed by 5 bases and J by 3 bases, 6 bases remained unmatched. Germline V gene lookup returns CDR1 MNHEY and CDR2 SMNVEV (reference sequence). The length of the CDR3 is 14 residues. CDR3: CASSIRGQGYEQYF. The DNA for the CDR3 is TGTGCCAGCAGTATTCGTGGACAGGGCTACGAGCAGTACTTC.

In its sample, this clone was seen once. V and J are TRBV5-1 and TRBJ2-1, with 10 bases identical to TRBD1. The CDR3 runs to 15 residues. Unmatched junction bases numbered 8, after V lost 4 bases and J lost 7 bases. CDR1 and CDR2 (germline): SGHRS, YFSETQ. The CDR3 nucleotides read TGCGCCAGCAGCCCCGGGACAGGGGTGAAAAATGAGCAGTTCTTC. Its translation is CASSPGTGVKNEQFF.

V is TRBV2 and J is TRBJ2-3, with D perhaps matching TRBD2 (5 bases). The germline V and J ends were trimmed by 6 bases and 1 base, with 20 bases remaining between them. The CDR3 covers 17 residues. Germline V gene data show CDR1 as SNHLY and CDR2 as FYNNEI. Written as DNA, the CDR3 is TGTGCCAGCAGGGGCAGAGTCGACTACCCCGGCACAGATACGCAGTATTTT. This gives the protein CASRGRVDYPGTDTQYF.

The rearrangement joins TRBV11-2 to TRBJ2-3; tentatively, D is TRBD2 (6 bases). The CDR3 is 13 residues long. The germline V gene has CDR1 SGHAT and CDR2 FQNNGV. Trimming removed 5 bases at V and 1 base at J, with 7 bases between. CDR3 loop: CASSTGGTDTQYF. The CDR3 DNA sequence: TGTGCCAGCAGCACGGGGGGCACAGATACGCAGTATTTT.

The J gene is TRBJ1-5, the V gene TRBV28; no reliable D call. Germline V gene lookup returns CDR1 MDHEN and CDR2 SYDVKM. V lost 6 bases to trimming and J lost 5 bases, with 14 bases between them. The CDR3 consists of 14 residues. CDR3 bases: TGTGCCAGCAGAAACAGCCTCCCCCATCAGCCCCAGCATTTT. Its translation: CASRNSLPHQPQHF.

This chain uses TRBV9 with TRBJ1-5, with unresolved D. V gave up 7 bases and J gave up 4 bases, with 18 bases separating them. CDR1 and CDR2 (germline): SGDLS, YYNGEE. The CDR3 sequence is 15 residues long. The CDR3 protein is CASARLSTENQPQHF. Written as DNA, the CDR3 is TGTGCCAGCGCCCGATTAAGTACAGAGAATCAGCCCCAGCATTTT. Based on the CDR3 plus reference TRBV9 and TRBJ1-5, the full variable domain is DSGVTQTPKHLITATGQRVTLRCSPRSGDLSVYWYQQSLDQGLQFLIQYYNGEERAKGNILERFSAQQFPDLHSELNLSSLELGDSALYFCASARLSTENQPQHFGDGTRLSIL.

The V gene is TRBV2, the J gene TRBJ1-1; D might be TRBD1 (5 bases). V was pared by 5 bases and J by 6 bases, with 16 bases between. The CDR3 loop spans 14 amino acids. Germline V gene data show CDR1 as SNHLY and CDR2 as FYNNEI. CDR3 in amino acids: CASSSVREGAEAFF. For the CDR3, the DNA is TGTGCCAGCAGTAGCGTCAGGGAGGGTGCTGAAGCTTTCTTT. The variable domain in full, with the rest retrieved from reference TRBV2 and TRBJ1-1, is EPEVTQTPSHQVTQMGQEVILRCVPISNHLYFYWYRQILGQKVEFLVSFYNNEISEKSEIFDDQFSVERPDGSNFTLKIRSTKLEDSAMYFCASSSVREGAEAFFGQGTRLTVV.

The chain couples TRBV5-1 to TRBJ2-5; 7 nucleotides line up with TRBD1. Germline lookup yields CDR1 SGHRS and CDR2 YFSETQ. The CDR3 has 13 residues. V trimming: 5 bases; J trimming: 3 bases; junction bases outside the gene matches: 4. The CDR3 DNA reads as TGCGCCAGCAGTGAGGGGGCAGAAGAGACCCAGTACTTC. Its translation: CASSEGAEETQYF.

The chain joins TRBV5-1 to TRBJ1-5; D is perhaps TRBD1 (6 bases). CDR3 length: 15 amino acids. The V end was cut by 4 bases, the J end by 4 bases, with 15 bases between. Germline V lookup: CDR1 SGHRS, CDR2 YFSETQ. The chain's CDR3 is CASSPGVGGNQPQHF. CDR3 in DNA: TGCGCCAGCAGCCCAGGGGTAGGGGGTAATCAGCCCCAGCATTTT. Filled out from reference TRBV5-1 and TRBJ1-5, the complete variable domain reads KAGVTQTPRYLIKTRGQQVTLSCSPISGHRSVSWYQQTPGQGLQFLFEYFSETQRNKGNFPGRFSGRQFSNSRSEMNVSTLELGDSALYLCASSPGVGGNQPQHFGDGTRLSIL.

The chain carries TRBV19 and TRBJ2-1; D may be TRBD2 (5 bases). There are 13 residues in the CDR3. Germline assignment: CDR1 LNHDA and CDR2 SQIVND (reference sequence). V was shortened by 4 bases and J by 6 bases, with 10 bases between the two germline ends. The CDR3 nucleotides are TGTGCCAGTAGTAGCCCGGGGATCAATGAGCAGTTCTTC. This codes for CASSSPGINEQFF.

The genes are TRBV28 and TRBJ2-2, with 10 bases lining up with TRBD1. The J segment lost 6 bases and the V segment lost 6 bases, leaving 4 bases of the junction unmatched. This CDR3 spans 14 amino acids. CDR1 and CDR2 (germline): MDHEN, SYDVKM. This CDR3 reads CASRGDRGSGELFF. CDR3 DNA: TGTGCCAGCAGGGGGGACAGGGGTTCCGGGGAGCTGTTTTTT.

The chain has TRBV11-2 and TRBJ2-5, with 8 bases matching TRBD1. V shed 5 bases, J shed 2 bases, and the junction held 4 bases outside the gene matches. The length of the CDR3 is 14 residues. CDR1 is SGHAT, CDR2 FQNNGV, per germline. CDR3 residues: CASSPDRVQETQYF. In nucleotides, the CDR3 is TGTGCCAGCAGCCCGGACAGGGTGCAAGAGACCCAGTACTTC.

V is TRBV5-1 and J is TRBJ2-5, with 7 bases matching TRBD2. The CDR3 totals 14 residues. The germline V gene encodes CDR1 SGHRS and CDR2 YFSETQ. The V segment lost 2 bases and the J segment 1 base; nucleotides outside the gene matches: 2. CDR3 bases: TGCGCCAGCAGCTTATCTAGCGGCCAAGAGACCCAGTACTTC. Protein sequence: CASSLSSGQETQYF.

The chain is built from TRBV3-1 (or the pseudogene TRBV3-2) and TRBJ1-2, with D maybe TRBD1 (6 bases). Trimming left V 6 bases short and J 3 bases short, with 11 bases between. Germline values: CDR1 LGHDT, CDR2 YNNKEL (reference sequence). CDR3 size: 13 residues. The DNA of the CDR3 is TGTGCCAGCAGTTCCTGGGGGCACTATGGCTACACCTTC. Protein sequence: CASSSWGHYGYTF.

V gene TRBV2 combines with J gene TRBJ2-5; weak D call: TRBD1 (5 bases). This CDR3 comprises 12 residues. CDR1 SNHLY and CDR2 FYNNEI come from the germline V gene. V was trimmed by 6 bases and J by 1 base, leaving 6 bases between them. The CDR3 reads CASSQGQETQYF. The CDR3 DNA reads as TGTGCCAGCAGCCAGGGCCAAGAGACCCAGTACTTC.

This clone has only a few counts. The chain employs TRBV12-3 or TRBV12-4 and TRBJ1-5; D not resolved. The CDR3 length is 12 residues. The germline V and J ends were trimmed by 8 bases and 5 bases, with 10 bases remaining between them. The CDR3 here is CASGPGYQPQHF. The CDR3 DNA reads TGTGCCAGCGGTCCGGGGTATCAGCCCCAGCATTTT.